The present T cell receptor (beta chain) was sequenced within a study of T-cell reconstitution after alpha-beta-depleted transplantation in children. The study, taken as a whole, reports: At around two months after transplant, the alpha-beta T cells were reportedly derived from several hundred expanded clones that came from non-depleted graft cells. Most T-cell counts and diversity one year after the transplant came from T cells that were newly produced.

This CDR3 is built from 13 residues. The ends were cut back, 1 base at V and 3 bases at J, with 10 bases in the middle. CDR1 DFQATT and CDR2 SNEGSKA come from the germline V gene (reference sequence). This clonotype was found many times. Antigen: not known. Unique molecular identifiers were incorporated during preparation of the TCRbeta library. TCRdb ran MiXCR on the PCR reads and lists one entry per CDR3 protein. This sample has about 110,000 distinct CDR3 sequences, with about 6.4% found just once. The clonotype originates from a male patient under 10 years old who had a stem cell transplant for acute lymphoblastic leukemia, so the T cells may come from the graft donor. The chain is built from TRBV20-1 and TRBJ2-7; D unresolved. The specimen was PBMCs, mostly from graft donor cells, collected 360 days after TCRalphabeta/CD19-depleted stem cell transplant. CDR3 protein: CSARGTLLYEQYF. DNA for the CDR3: TGCAGTGCTAGAGGGACCCTTCTCTACGAGCAGTACTTC.